This record concerns one T cell receptor beta chain sequence. What it binds is unknown. This specimen comes from a study of T cell repertoires in cytomegalovirus infection. About the research overall: CMV epitopes in the study were HLA-C-restricted (recently identified) and HLA-B-restricted (well studied). Based on public TCR beta signatures, there were indications of CMV infection and of a matching HLA type. The study's findings and limits: Carriage of CMV together with the relevant HLA was identifiable through cumulative public TCR beta family frequency. HLA-C-restricted TCR beta clonotypes specific for CMV led the ex vivo response.

V lost 0 bases to trimming and J lost 5 bases; unmatched junction nucleotides: 4. CDR3 length equals 15 residues. Germline CDR1 MNHEY, CDR2 SMNVEV (reference sequence). MiXCR, applied by TCRdb to the reads, yields one record per CDR3 protein. The top ten clones hold under 15% of a sample with approximately 910,000 distinct CDR3 sequences, approximately 31% of them seen once. V gene TRBV27 combines with J gene TRBJ1-5, with 7 bases lining up with TRBD1. The clonotype was recovered from a human donor in good health (CMV status not recorded). Some clones in this sample may be carry-over from other donors' samples. The input for sequencing was cultured CD8+ T cells from PBMCs, taken from culture after CMV antigen stimulation. CDR3 residues: CASSLSSRGHQPQHF. Written as DNA, the CDR3 is TGTGCCAGCAGTTTATCGAGTAGGGGGCATCAGCCCCAGCATTTT.